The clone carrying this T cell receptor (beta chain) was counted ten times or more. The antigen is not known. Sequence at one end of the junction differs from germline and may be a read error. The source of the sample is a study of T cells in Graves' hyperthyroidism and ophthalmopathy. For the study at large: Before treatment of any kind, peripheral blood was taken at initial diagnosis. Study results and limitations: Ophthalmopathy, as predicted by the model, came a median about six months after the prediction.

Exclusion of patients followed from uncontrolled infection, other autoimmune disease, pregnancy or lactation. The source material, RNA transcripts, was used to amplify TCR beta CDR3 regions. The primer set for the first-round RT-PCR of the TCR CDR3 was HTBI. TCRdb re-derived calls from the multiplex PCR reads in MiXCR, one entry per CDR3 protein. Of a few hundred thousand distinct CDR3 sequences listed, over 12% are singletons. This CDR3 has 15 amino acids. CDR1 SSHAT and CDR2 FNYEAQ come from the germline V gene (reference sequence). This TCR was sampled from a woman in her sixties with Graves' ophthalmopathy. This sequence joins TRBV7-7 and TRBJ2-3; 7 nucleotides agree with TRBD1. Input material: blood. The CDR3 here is CASSLRGPRTDTQYF. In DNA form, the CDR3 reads TGTGCTAGCAGCTTGAGGGGGCCACGGACAGATACGCAGTATTTT.